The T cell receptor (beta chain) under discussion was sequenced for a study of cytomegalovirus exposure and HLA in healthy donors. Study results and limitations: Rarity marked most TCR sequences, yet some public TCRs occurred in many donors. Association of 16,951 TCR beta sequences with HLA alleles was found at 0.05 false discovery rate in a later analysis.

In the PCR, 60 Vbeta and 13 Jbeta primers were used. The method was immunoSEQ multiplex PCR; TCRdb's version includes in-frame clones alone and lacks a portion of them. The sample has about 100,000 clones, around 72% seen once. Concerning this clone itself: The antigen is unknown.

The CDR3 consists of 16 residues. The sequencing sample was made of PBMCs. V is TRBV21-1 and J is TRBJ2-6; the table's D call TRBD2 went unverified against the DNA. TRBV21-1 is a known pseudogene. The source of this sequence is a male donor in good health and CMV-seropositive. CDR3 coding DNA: TGTGCCAGCAGCAAACCCATGCCGGGTTACCGAAACGTCCTGACTTTC. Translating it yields CASSKPMPGYRNVLTF.